The entry that follows covers one T cell receptor beta chain sequence. Here immunoSEQ multiplex PCR was the method, and the copy in TCRdb shows in-frame clones only, minus some. There are tens of thousands of clones in the sample; around 84% occur only once, and roughly a sixth lies in the top ten. This entry is derived from a study of OX40 agonist ivuxolimab in advanced cancers. Blood sampling was done at baseline, cycle 4 day 1, and cycle 7 day 1. CDR1 is SGDLS and CDR2 is YYNGEE in the germline V gene. Trimming left V 0 bases short and J 4 bases short, with 7 bases between. This CDR3 has 13 residues.

The J gene is TRBJ1-1, the V gene TRBV9; tentative D call: TRBD1 (5 bases). The input for sequencing was CD4+ or CD8+ T cells sorted from blood, taken in a trial of the OX40 agonist ivuxolimab. The sequence came from an adult with an advanced solid tumor such as melanoma, head and neck, liver or kidney cancer. The CDR3 reads CASSVGGATEAFF. The CDR3 nucleotides read TGTGCCAGCAGCGTAGGAGGGGCCACTGAAGCTTTCTTT.